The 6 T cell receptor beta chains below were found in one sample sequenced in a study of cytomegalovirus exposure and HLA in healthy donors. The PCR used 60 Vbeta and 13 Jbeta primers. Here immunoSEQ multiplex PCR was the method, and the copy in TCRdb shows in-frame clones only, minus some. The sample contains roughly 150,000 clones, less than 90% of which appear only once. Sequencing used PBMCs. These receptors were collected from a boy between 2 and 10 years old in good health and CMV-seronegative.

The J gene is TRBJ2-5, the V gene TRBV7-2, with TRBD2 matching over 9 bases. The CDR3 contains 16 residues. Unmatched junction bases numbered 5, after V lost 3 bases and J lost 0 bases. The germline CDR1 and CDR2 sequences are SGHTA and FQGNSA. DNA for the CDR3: TGTGCCAGCAGCTTTTATCTAGCGGGGTACCAAGAGACCCAGTACTTC. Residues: CASSFYLAGYQETQYF.

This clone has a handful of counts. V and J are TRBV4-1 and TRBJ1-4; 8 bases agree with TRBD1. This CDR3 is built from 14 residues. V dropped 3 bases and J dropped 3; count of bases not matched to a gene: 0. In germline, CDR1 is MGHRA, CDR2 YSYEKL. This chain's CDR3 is CASSHRGPNEKLFF. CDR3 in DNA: TGCGCCAGCAGCCACAGGGGGCCTAATGAAAAACTGTTTTTT.

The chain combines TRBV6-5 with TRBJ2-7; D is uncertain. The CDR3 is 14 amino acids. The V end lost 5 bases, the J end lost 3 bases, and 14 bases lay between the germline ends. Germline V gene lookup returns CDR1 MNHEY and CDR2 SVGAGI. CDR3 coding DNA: TGTGCCAGCAGTCCAGGCCCTACCCTCTACGAGCAGTACTTC. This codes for CASSPGPTLYEQYF.

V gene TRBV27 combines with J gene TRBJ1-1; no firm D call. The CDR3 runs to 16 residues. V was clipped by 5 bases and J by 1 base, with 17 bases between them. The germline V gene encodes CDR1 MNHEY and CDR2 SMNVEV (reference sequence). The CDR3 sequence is CASSAGLWRPNTEAFF. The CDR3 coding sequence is TGTGCCAGCAGTGCGGGTCTCTGGCGGCCGAACACTGAAGCTTTCTTT.

The CDR3 sequence is CASSLSNGGNSPLHF. The CDR3 DNA follows: TGTGCCAGCAGTTTATCGAACGGAGGTAATTCACCCCTCCACTTT. The chain recombines TRBV27 with TRBJ1-6; no clear D gene. CDR1 MNHEY and CDR2 SMNVEV come from the germline V gene (reference sequence). Trimming pared 0 bases from V and 6 bases from J, leaving 9 bases between. This CDR3 has 15 amino acids.

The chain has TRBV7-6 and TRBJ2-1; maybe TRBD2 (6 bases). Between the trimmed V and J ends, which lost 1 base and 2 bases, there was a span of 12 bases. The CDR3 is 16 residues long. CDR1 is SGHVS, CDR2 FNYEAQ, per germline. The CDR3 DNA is TGTGCCAGCAGCTTAGTAGGCGGGGTCCCCTACAATGAGCAGTTCTTC. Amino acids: CASSLVGGVPYNEQFF.